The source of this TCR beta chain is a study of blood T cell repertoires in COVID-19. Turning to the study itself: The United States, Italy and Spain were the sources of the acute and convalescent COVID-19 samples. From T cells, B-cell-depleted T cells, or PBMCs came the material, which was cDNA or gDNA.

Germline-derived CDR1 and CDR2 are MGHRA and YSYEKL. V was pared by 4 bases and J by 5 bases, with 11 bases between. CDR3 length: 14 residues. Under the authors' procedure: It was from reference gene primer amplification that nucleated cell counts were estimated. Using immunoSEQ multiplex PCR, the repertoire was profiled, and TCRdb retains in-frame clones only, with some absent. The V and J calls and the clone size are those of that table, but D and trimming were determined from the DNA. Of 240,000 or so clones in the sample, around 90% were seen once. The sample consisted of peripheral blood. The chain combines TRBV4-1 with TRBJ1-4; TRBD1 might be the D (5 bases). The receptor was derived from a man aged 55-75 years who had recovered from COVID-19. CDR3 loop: CASSLQAANEKLFF. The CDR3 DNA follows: TGCGCCAGCAGCCTACAGGCAGCCAATGAAAAACTGTTTTTT.